These T cell receptor beta chains were read from a single sample in a study of OX40 agonist ivuxolimab in advanced cancers. Measured with immunoSEQ multiplex PCR; TCRdb has only the in-frame clones, and not every one. The data hold 95,000 to 110,000 clones, with roughly 90% observed a single time. This specimen consisted of CD4+ or CD8+ T cells sorted from blood, obtained in a trial of the OX40 agonist ivuxolimab. All receptors derive from an adult with an advanced solid tumor such as melanoma, head and neck, liver or kidney cancer. Each CDR3 is given with its conserved first and last residue. D genes are given only for firm matches. Not every row has a clone size; where given, it reads once, few, many or a size class.

CDR3aa: CASSLAGGFTGELFF
CDR3nt: TGTGCCAGCAGCTTGGCAGGGGGTTTCACCGGGGAGCTGTTTTTT
v_gene: TRBV27
d_gene: TRBD1
j_gene: TRBJ2-2
abundance: .

CDR3aa: CASSPMLSTSGANVLTF
CDR3nt: TGTGCCAGCTCACCTATGTTAAGCACCTCTGGGGCCAACGTCCTGACTTTC
v_gene: TRBV18
d_gene: .
j_gene: TRBJ2-6
abundance: .

CDR3aa: CASSQAQTGSGGYTF
CDR3nt: TGTGCCAGCAGCCAAGCCCAGACAGGCTCAGGGGGCTACACCTTC
v_gene: TRBV14
d_gene: .
j_gene: TRBJ1-2
abundance: .

CDR3aa: CASSLHGSYEQYF
CDR3nt: TGCGCCAGCAGCTTGCACGGATCCTACGAGCAGTACTTC
v_gene: TRBV5-1
d_gene: .
j_gene: TRBJ2-7
abundance: .

CDR3aa: CAWSLRVTDTQYF
CDR3nt: TGTGCCTGGAGTCTGAGAGTTACAGATACGCAGTATTTT
v_gene: TRBV30
d_gene: .
j_gene: TRBJ2-3
abundance: .

CDR3aa: CASSGDQGMGNQPQHF
CDR3nt: TGTGCCAGCAGTGGGGACCAGGGGATGGGCAATCAGCCCCAGCATTTT
v_gene: TRBV27
d_gene: .
j_gene: TRBJ1-5
abundance: once

CDR3aa: CASSRTSGSFGYNEQFF
CDR3nt: TGTGCCAGCAGCCGGACTAGCGGGAGCTTCGGTTACAATGAGCAGTTCTTC
v_gene: TRBV7-2
d_gene: TRBD2
j_gene: TRBJ2-1
abundance: .

CDR3aa: CASSYDQYNEQFF
CDR3nt: TGTGCCAGCAGCTATGACCAGTACAATGAGCAGTTCTTC
v_gene: TRBV7-3
d_gene: .
j_gene: TRBJ2-1
abundance: .

CDR3aa: CASSLVREEYF
CDR3nt: TGTGCCAGCAGCTTGGTGAGGGAGGAGTATTTT
v_gene: TRBV5-5
d_gene: .
j_gene: TRBJ2-3
abundance: .

CDR3aa: CASSLSVAGAADTQYF
CDR3nt: TGTGCCAGCAGTTTATCGGTCGCGGGAGCGGCAGATACGCAGTATTTT
v_gene: TRBV27
d_gene: TRBD2
j_gene: TRBJ2-3
abundance: .

CDR3aa: CASSLGGSPLAEQYF
CDR3nt: TGTGCCAGTAGTTTAGGCGGGAGTCCTCTGGCCGAGCAGTACTTC
v_gene: TRBV19
d_gene: TRBD2
j_gene: TRBJ2-7
abundance: .

CDR3aa: CASRKMGDYGYTF
CDR3nt: TGTGCCAGCAGAAAGATGGGGGACTATGGCTACACCTTC
v_gene: TRBV11-1
d_gene: .
j_gene: TRBJ1-2
abundance: .

CDR3aa: CASSARTVGNTEAFF
CDR3nt: TGTGCCAGCAGTGCTAGGACGGTGGGGAACACTGAAGCTTTCTTT
v_gene: TRBV2
d_gene: .
j_gene: TRBJ1-1
abundance: .

CDR3aa: CASSLAYEQYF
CDR3nt: TGTGCCAGCAGCTTAGCCTACGAGCAGTACTTC
v_gene: TRBV11-2
d_gene: .
j_gene: TRBJ2-7
abundance: .

CDR3aa: CASTLDRGDTEAFF
CDR3nt: TGTGCCAGCACCCTGGACAGGGGGGACACTGAAGCTTTCTTT
v_gene: TRBV7-9
d_gene: TRBD1
j_gene: TRBJ1-1
abundance: once